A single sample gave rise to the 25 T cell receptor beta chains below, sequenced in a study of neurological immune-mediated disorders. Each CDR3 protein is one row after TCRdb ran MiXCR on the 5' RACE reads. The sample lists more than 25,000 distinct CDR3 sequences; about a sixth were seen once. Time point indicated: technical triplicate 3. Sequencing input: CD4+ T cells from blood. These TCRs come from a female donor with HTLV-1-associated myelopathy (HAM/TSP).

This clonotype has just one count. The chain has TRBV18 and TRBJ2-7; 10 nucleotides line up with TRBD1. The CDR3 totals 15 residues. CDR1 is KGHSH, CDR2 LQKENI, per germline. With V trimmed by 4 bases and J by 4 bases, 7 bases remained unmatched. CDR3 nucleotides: TGTGCCAGCTCACGTGGACAGGGGGGCCTATACGAGCAGTACTTC. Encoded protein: CASSRGQGGLYEQYF. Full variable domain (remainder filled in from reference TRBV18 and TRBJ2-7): NAGVMQNPRHLVRRRGQEARLRCSPMKGHSHVYWYRQLPEEGLKFMVYLQKENIIDESGMPKERFSAEFPKEGPSILRIQQVVRGDSAAYFCASSRGQGGLYEQYFGPGTRLTVT.

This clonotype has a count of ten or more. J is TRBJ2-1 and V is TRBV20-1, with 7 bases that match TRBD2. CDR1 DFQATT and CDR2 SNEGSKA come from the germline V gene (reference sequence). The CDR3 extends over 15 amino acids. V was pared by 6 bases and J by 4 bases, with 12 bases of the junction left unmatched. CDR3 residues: CSAETPREGYNEQFF. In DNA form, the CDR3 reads TGCAGTGCAGAGACACCCAGGGAGGGGTACAATGAGCAGTTCTTC.

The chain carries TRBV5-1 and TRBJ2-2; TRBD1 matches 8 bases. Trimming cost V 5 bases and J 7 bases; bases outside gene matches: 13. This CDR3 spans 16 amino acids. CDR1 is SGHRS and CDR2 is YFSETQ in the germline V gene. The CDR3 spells CASRLVLQGDDGELFF. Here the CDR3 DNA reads TGCGCCAGCAGACTGGTCCTACAGGGGGACGACGGGGAGCTGTTTTTT.

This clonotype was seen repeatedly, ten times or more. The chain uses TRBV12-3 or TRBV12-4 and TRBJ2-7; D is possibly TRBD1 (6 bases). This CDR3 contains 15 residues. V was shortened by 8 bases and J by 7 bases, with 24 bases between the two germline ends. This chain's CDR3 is CASADRTANSYEQYF. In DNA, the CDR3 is TGTGCCAGCGCCGACAGGACAGCTAATTCTTATGAGCAGTACTTC.

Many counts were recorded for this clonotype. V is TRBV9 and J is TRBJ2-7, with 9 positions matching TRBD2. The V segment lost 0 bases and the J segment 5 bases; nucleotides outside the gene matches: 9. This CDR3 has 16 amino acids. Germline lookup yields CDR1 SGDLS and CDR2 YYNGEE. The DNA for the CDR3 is TGTGCCAGCAGCGTAGAGGGCGGGGGGGCCTTTCACGAGCAGTACTTC. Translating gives CASSVEGGGAFHEQYF. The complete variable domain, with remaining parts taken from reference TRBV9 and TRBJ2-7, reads DSGVTQTPKHLITATGQRVTLRCSPRSGDLSVYWYQQSLDQGLQFLIQYYNGEERAKGNILERFSAQQFPDLHSELNLSSLELGDSALYFCASSVEGGGAFHEQYFGPGTRLTVT.

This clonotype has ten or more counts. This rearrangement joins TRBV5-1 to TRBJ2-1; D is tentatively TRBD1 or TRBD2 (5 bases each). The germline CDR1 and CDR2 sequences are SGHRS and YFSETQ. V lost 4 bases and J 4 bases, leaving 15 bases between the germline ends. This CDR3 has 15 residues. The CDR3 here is CASSDTGPPYNEQFF. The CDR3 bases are TGCGCCAGCAGCGATACGGGACCACCTTACAATGAGCAGTTCTTC.

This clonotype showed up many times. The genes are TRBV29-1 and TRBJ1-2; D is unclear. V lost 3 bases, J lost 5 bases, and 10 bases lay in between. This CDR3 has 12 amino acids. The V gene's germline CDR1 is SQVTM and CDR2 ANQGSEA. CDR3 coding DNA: TGCAGCGTTGATGGAGGAGGTTATGGCTACACCTTC. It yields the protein CSVDGGGYGYTF.

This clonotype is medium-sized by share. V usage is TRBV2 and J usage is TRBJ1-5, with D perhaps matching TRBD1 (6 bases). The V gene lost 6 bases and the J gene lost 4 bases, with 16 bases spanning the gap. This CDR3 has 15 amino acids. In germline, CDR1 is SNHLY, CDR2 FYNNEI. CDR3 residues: CASSAQGQRNQPQHF. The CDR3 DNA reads TGTGCCAGCAGCGCACAGGGCCAGCGTAATCAGCCCCAGCATTTT.

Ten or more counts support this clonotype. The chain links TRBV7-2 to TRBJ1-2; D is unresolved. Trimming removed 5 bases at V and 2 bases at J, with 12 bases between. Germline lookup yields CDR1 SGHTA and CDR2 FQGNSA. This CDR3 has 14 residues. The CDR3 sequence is CASSDYLGNYGYTF. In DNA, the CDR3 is TGTGCCAGCAGCGACTATCTGGGGAACTATGGCTACACCTTC.

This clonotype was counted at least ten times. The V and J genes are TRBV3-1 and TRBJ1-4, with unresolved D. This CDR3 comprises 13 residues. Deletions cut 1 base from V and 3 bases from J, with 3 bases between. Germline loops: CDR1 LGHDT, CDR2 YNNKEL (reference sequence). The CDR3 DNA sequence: TGTGCCAGCAGCCAAGCCCCTAATGAAAAACTGTTTTTT. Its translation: CASSQAPNEKLFF.

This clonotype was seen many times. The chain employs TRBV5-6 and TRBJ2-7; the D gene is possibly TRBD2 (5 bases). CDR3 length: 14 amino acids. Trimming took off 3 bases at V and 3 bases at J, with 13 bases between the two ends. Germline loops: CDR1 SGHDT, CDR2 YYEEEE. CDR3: CASSSLWRNYEQYF. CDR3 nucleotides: TGTGCCAGCAGCTCCCTCTGGAGGAACTACGAGCAGTACTTC.

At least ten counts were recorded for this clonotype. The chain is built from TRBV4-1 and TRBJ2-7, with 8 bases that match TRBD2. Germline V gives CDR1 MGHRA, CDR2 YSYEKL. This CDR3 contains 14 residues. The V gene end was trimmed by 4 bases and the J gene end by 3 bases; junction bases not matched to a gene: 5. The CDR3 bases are TGCGCCAGCAGCCGAGGAGCGGGAGTCTACGAGCAGTACTTC. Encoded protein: CASSRGAGVYEQYF.

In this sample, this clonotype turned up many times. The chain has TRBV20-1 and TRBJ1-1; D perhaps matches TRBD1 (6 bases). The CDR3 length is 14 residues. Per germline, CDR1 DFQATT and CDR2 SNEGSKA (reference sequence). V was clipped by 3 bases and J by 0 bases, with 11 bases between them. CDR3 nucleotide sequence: TGCAGTGCTAGGGAAGGGGGTATGAACACTGAAGCTTTCTTT. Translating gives CSAREGGMNTEAFF.

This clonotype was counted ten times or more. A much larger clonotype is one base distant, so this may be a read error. The CDR3 bases are TGTGCCAGCAGCTTAGACTCCTCTAGCACAGATACGCGGTATTTT. It encodes CASSLDSSSTDTRYF. The J gene is TRBJ2-3, the V gene TRBV7-3; D possibly corresponds to TRBD2 (5 bases). Germline assignment: CDR1 SGHTA and CDR2 FQGTGA. This CDR3 is built from 15 residues.

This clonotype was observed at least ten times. The CDR3 sequence: CSATTLAGATDTQYF. As DNA, the CDR3 is TGCAGTGCTACGACTTTAGCGGGGGCCACAGATACGCAGTATTTT. V gene TRBV20-1 combines with J gene TRBJ2-3, with 9 bases fitting TRBD2. The V segment lost 4 bases and the J segment 2 bases; nucleotides outside the gene matches: 7. Germline CDR1 and CDR2: DFQATT and SNEGSKA (reference sequence). The length of the CDR3 is 15 residues.

The DNA for the CDR3 is TGTGCCAGCAGCCCCGTGGGGGGCAGCAATCAGCCCCAGCATTTT. Translation: CASSPVGGSNQPQHF. The chain employs TRBV4-2 and TRBJ1-5; D possibly corresponds to TRBD1 (6 bases). Germline CDR1 LGHNA, CDR2 YNFKEQ. V lost 4 bases and J lost 1, with 11 bases in between. This CDR3 has 15 amino acids.

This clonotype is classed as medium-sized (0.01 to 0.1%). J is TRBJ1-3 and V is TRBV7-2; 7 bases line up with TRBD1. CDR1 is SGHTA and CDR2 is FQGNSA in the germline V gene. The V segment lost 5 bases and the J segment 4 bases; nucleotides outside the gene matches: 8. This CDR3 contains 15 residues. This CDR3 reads CASSQIQGIGNTIYF. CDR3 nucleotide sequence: TGTGCCAGCAGCCAGATACAGGGGATAGGAAACACCATATATTTT.

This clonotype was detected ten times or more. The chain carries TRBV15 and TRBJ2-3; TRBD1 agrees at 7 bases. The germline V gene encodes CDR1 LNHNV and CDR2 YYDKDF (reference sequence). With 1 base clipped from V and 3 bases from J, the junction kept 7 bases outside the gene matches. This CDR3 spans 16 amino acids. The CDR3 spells CATSRVEGAGTDTQYF. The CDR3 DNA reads TGTGCCACCAGCAGAGTCGAGGGGGCTGGGACAGATACGCAGTATTTT.

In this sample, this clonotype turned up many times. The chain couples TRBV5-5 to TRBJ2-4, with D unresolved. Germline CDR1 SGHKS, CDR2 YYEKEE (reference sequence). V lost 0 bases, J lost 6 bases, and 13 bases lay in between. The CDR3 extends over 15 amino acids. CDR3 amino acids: CASSLDSDRINIQYF. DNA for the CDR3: TGTGCCAGCAGCTTGGACAGCGACCGGATAAACATTCAGTACTTC.

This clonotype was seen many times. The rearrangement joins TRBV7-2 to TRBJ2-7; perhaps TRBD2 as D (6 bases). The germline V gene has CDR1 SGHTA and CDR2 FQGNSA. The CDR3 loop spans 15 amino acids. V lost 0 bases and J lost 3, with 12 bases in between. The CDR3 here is CASSLAAGMGYEQYF. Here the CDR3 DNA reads TGTGCCAGCAGCTTAGCGGCGGGAATGGGCTACGAGCAGTACTTC. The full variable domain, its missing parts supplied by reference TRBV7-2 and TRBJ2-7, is GAGVSQSPSNKVTEKGKDVELRCDPISGHTALYWYRQSLGQGLEFLIYFQGNSAPDKSGLPSDRFSAERTGGSVSTLTIQRTQQEDSAVYLCASSLAAGMGYEQYFGPGTRLTVT.

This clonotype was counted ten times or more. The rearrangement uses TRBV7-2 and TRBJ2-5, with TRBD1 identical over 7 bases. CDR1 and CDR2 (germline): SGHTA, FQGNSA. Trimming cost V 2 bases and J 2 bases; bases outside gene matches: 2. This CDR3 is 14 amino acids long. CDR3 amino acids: CASSLQDRQETQYF. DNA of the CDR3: TGTGCCAGCAGCTTACAGGACAGGCAAGAGACCCAGTACTTC.

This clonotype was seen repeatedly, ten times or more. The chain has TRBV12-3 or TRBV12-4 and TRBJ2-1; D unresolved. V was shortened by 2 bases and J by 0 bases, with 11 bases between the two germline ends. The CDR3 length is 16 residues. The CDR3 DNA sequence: TGTGCCAGCAGTTTATGGGCCCTAAGCTCCTACAATGAGCAGTTCTTC. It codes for CASSLWALSSYNEQFF.

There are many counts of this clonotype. CDR3: CASSYSGHTDTQYF. The CDR3 nucleotides read TGTGCCAGCAGTTACTCAGGGCACACAGATACGCAGTATTTT. The chain uses TRBV6-5 and TRBJ2-3; D is unclear. The germline CDR1 and CDR2 sequences are MNHEY and SVGAGI. CDR3 length equals 14 residues. The V gene lost 0 bases and the J gene lost 2 bases, with 6 bases spanning the gap.

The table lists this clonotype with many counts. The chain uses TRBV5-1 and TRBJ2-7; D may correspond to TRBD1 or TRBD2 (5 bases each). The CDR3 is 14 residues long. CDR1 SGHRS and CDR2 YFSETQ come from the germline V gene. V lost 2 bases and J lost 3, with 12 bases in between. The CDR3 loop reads CASSFEGTNYEQYF. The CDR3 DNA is TGCGCCAGCAGCTTCGAGGGGACCAACTACGAGCAGTACTTC.

CDR3 sequence reads: CSARGGATDTQYF. For the CDR3, the DNA is TGCAGTGCTAGAGGGGGGGCGACAGATACGCAGTATTTT. The genes are TRBV20-1 and TRBJ2-3; D could derive from TRBD1 or TRBD2 (6 bases each). The CDR3 is 13 residues long. Germline CDR1 and CDR2: DFQATT and SNEGSKA (reference sequence). Between the trimmed V and J ends, which lost 1 base and 3 bases, there was a span of 8 bases.